The 19 T cell receptor beta chains listed next were all sequenced from one sample in a study of blood T cell repertoires in COVID-19. Generated by immunoSEQ multiplex PCR, the TCRdb table keeps only in-frame clones and is missing some. This sample has about 50,000 clones; 75% to 90% occur once, and the top ten carry 6.5%. The source material was peripheral blood. The source is a man in his fifties or sixties with acute or convalescent COVID-19.

The genes are TRBV4-1 and TRBJ1-1; D possibly corresponds to TRBD1 (5 bases). The V gene lost 3 bases and the J gene lost 2 bases, with 13 bases spanning the gap. The CDR3 loop spans 15 amino acids. The germline CDR1 and CDR2 sequences are MGHRA and YSYEKL. CDR3 sequence (DNA): TGCGCCAGCAGCCAGCCCAGGGAGGGCAACACTGAAGCTTTCTTT. It translates to CASSQPREGNTEAFF.

V is TRBV9 and J is TRBJ2-1, with 9 positions matching TRBD2. The CDR3 spans 16 residues. V gave up 0 bases and J gave up 8 bases; unmatched junction bases: 9. Germline CDR1 is SGDLS and CDR2 is YYNGEE. CDR3 nucleotides: TGTGCCAGCAGCGTAGTTGGGGTAGCGGGAGAACATGAGCAGTTCTTC. This sequence encodes CASSVVGVAGEHEQFF. The whole variable domain, remainder taken from reference TRBV9 and TRBJ2-1, is DSGVTQTPKHLITATGQRVTLRCSPRSGDLSVYWYQQSLDQGLQFLIQYYNGEERAKGNILERFSAQQFPDLHSELNLSSLELGDSALYFCASSVVGVAGEHEQFFGPGTRLTVL.

The chain couples TRBV5-7 to TRBJ2-5, with D possibly being TRBD1 (6 bases). TRBV5-7 is sorted into the ORF group, with uncertain function. V was trimmed by 3 bases and J by 2 bases, leaving 11 bases between them. This CDR3 has 14 amino acids. The CDR3 nucleotides are TGTGCCAGCAGCTCAGGACAGTTACAAGAGACCCAGTACTTC. It specifies CASSSGQLQETQYF.

CDR3 protein: CASSPREAGEQYF. In DNA form, the CDR3 reads TGTGCCAGCAGTCCCCGTGAGGCCGGCGAGCAGTACTTC. The chain uses TRBV12-3 or TRBV12-4 and TRBJ2-7; D remains unclear. The ends were cut back, 5 bases at V and 6 bases at J, with 14 bases in the middle. The CDR3 length is 13 residues.

The gene calls are TRBV6-5 and TRBJ2-7; 9 bases align to TRBD2. CDR3 length: 15 amino acids. Germline-derived CDR1 and CDR2 are MNHEY and SVGAGI. Trimming at V came to 6 bases and at J to 5 bases, leaving 11 bases not matched to a gene. Written as DNA, the CDR3 is TGTGCCAGCAGGGCCAATAGCGGGAGTTTTCACGAGCAGTACTTC. Its protein is CASRANSGSFHEQYF.

The rearrangement uses TRBV2 and TRBJ2-2, with TRBD1 identical over 7 bases. The CDR3 extends over 15 amino acids. The V segment lost 4 bases and the J segment 1 base; nucleotides outside the gene matches: 3. CDR1 SNHLY and CDR2 FYNNEI come from the germline V gene. Here the CDR3 DNA reads TGTGCCAGCAGTGGGACAGGCCGGAACACCGGGGAGCTGTTTTTT. Protein: CASSGTGRNTGELFF. The variable domain in full, with the rest retrieved from reference TRBV2 and TRBJ2-2, is EPEVTQTPSHQVTQMGQEVILRCVPISNHLYFYWYRQILGQKVEFLVSFYNNEISEKSEIFDDQFSVERPDGSNFTLKIRSTKLEDSAMYFCASSGTGRNTGELFFGEGSRLTVL.

This chain links TRBV24-1 with TRBJ2-3; 7 bases are shared with TRBD2. Looked up from germline, CDR1 is KGHDR and CDR2 is SFDVKD. V lost 9 bases and J lost 4; bases outside the gene matches: 6. The CDR3 runs to 13 residues. CDR3 coding DNA: TGTGCCACCGGGACTACCTCCTCAGATACGCAGTATTTT. Encoded protein: CATGTTSSDTQYF.

The genes are TRBV30 and TRBJ2-7, with 7 bases lining up with TRBD2. The germline V gene has CDR1 GTSNPN and CDR2 SVGIG (reference sequence). Trimming at V came to 4 bases and at J to 7 bases, leaving 4 bases not matched to a gene. The CDR3 extends over 11 amino acids. Here the CDR3 DNA reads TGTGCCTGGAACTGGGGGGGGGAGCAGTACTTC. This translates into CAWNWGGEQYF.

The chain combines TRBV7-8 with TRBJ2-6; 7 bases agree with TRBD2. CDR1 SGHVS and CDR2 FQNEAQ come from the germline V gene. The V and J ends lost 5 bases and 1 base, in that order; junction bases with no gene match: 8. This CDR3 is built from 17 residues. The CDR3 spells CASSHPGGGSGANVLTF. The DNA of the CDR3 is TGTGCCAGCAGCCACCCGGGGGGAGGTTCTGGGGCCAACGTCCTGACTTTC.

J is TRBJ2-3 and V is TRBV4-1, with 7 nucleotides matching TRBD2. The V and J ends lost 5 bases and 2 bases, in that order; junction bases with no gene match: 7. The CDR3 is 15 residues long. Germline assignment: CDR1 MGHRA and CDR2 YSYEKL. CDR3 sequence reads: CASSYQAGPTDTQYF. CDR3 DNA: TGCGCCAGCAGCTACCAAGCGGGACCCACAGATACGCAGTATTTT.

The chain's CDR3 is CASSPRDTVSGNTIYF. The CDR3, as DNA: TGCGCCAGCAGCCCACGGGACACAGTCTCTGGAAACACCATATATTTT. The genes are TRBV4-1 and TRBJ1-3, with D possibly being TRBD1 (6 bases). The CDR3 extends over 16 amino acids. V lost 4 bases to trimming and J lost 0 bases, with 13 bases between them. The germline V gene has CDR1 MGHRA and CDR2 YSYEKL.

The CDR3 region has the DNA TGTGCCATCAGTGAGTCCCAGGGGTCTGAAAAACTGTTTTTT. Translation: CAISESQGSEKLFF. The gene calls are TRBV10-3 and TRBJ1-4, with D tentatively TRBD1 (6 bases). V was cut by 0 bases and J by 7 bases, with 9 bases left in between. Germline V lookup: CDR1 ENHRY, CDR2 SYGVKD. The CDR3 is made up of 14 amino acids.

This clone was observed a single time. V usage is TRBV15 and J usage is TRBJ1-2; D is uncertain. The germline V gene has CDR1 LNHNV and CDR2 YYDKDF (reference sequence). The CDR3 extends over 13 amino acids. Trimming removed 1 base at V and 3 bases at J, with 6 bases between. CDR3 DNA: TGTGCCACCAGCAGAGGTACAGACTATGGCTACACCTTC. Translating gives CATSRGTDYGYTF.

The chain recombines TRBV10-2 with TRBJ1-6; 9 nucleotides align to TRBD1. Germline loops: CDR1 WSHSY, CDR2 SAAADI. J gave up 12 bases and V 4 bases, and 4 bases lay outside the gene matches. The CDR3 extends over 13 amino acids. The CDR3 nucleotides are TGCGCCAGCAGTGTTTGGGACAGGGTACCCCTCCACTTT. It is translated as CASSVWDRVPLHF.

The chain joins TRBV20-1 to TRBJ1-2, with 7 bases lining up with TRBD1. The length of the CDR3 is 14 residues. CDR1 and CDR2 (germline): DFQATT, SNEGSKA (reference sequence). The V segment lost 3 bases and the J segment 2 bases; nucleotides outside the gene matches: 6. This CDR3 reads CSASPVRGNYGYTF. As DNA, the CDR3 is TGCAGTGCTAGTCCTGTCAGGGGGAACTATGGCTACACCTTC.

V and J are TRBV4-2 and TRBJ2-7; 7 nucleotides align to TRBD2. Unmatched junction bases numbered 11, after V lost 0 bases and J lost 0 bases. In germline, CDR1 is LGHNA, CDR2 YNFKEQ. The CDR3 covers 18 residues. This chain's CDR3 is CASSQDPGVSGNSYEQYF. The CDR3 DNA sequence: TGTGCCAGCAGCCAAGATCCGGGGGTCAGCGGGAACTCCTACGAGCAGTACTTC.

V and J are TRBV6-5 and TRBJ2-7, with D perhaps matching TRBD1 (5 bases). This CDR3 spans 12 amino acids. The germline V and J ends were trimmed by 8 bases and 4 bases, with 12 bases remaining between them. Per germline, CDR1 MNHEY and CDR2 SVGAGI. The CDR3 sequence: CASGARFYEQYF. For the CDR3, the DNA is TGTGCCAGCGGGGCCAGGTTTTACGAGCAGTACTTC.

The chain joins TRBV11-2 to TRBJ1-1; D is unresolved. Trimming took off 5 bases at V and 4 bases at J, with 11 bases between the two ends. The germline CDR1 and CDR2 sequences are SGHAT and FQNNGV. The CDR3 is 13 residues long. The DNA for the CDR3 is TGTGCCAGCAGCAGTCAATCGGGCACTGAAGCTTTCTTT. As protein: CASSSQSGTEAFF.

V and J are TRBV7-3 and TRBJ2-2, with 11 bases that match TRBD1. From germline, CDR1 is SGHTA and CDR2 FQGTGA. CDR3 length: 15 amino acids. J lost 5 bases, V lost 6 bases, and 5 bases had no gene match. The CDR3 is CASRRTGGWTGELFF. The CDR3 coding sequence is TGTGCCAGCAGGAGGACAGGGGGCTGGACCGGGGAGCTGTTTTTT.